This T cell receptor beta chain was sequenced for a study of shared T cell receptors in the human thymus. Trimming cost V 5 bases and J 4 bases, with 17 bases left between them. The CDR3 sequence is 15 residues long. The germline V gene has CDR1 SGHAT and CDR2 FQNNGV. The table came from immunoSEQ multiplex PCR; TCRdb's copy has only in-frame clones and leaves some out. This table holds hundreds of thousands of clones, approximately 88% found once. Separately, the same data were catalogued under a study of human thymus T cells. In that study: Resections removed during corrective heart surgery provided the thymus tissue used. Related research found strongly overlapping thymic repertoires in unrelated individuals.

This clonotype originated in a boy less than two years old with a congenital heart defect. Sequenced: thymocytes. The chain is built from TRBV11-2 and TRBJ1-2; no firm D call. As DNA, the CDR3 is TGTGCCAGCAGCGCACTTTGGGAGGGTCCCTATGGCTACACCTTC. Amino acids: CASSALWEGPYGYTF.